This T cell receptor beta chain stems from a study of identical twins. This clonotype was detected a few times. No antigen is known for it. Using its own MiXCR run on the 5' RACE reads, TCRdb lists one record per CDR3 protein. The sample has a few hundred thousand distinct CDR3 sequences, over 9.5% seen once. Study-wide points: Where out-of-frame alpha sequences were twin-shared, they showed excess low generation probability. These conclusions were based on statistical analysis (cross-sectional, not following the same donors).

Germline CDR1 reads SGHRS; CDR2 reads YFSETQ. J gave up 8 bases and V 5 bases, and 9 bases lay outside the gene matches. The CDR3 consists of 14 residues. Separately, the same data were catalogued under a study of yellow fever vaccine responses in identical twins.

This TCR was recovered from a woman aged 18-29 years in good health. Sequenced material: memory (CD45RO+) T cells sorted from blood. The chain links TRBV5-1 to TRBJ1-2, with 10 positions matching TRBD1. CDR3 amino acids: CASRPDRGQRGYTF. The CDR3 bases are TGCGCCAGCAGACCAGACAGGGGGCAAAGGGGCTACACCTTC.